These 9 T cell receptor beta chains were all obtained from the same sample, sequenced in a study of cytomegalovirus exposure and HLA in healthy donors. The method was immunoSEQ multiplex PCR; TCRdb's version includes in-frame clones alone and lacks a portion of them. The sample comprises around 240,000 clones, 90% of which are singletons, and roughly 0.4% rests with the top ten. The source material was PBMCs. The receptors stem from a woman aged 18-35 years in good health and CMV-seronegative.

CDR3 protein: CASSIRQGNTEAFF. CDR3 in DNA: TGTGCCAGCAGTATCCGACAGGGGAACACTGAAGCTTTCTTT. This chain uses TRBV27 with TRBJ1-1; 7 positions match TRBD1. The CDR3 totals 14 residues. Per the germline V gene, CDR1 is MNHEY and CDR2 is SMNVEV (reference sequence). The junction had 4 bases not matched to a gene; V was cut back by 5 bases and J by 1 base.

This chain connects TRBV6-4 to TRBJ1-4; weak D call: TRBD1 (5 bases). V lost 8 bases, J lost 2 bases, and 15 bases lay in between. The germline CDR1 and CDR2 sequences are MRHNA and SNTAGT. CDR3 length: 15 amino acids. Here the CDR3 DNA reads TGTGCCAGCCGAAAAGGGGAAAGGACTAATGAAAAACTGTTTTTT. This gives the protein CASRKGERTNEKLFF.

The CDR3 nucleotides are TGCGCCAGCAGCCAAGATTCAGGGGATAATTCACCCCTCCACTTT. Its translation: CASSQDSGDNSPLHF. The V gene is TRBV4-1, the J gene TRBJ1-6; possible D gene TRBD1, 6 bases. The CDR3 covers 15 residues. Trimming pared 0 bases from V and 5 bases from J, leaving 8 bases between. The germline gives CDR1 MGHRA, CDR2 YSYEKL.

CDR3 residues: CASSQRGTSGNTIYF. The DNA for the CDR3 is TGTGCCAGCAGCCAGCGGGGGACCTCTGGAAACACCATATATTTT. This chain links TRBV9 with TRBJ1-3, with D tentatively TRBD1 (5 bases). Trimming stripped 4 bases from V and 0 bases from J, with 11 bases between. In germline, CDR1 is SGDLS, CDR2 YYNGEE. The CDR3 is made up of 15 amino acids.

The V call is TRBV4-1, the J call TRBJ1-5; possibly TRBD1 for D (5 bases). CDR1 is MGHRA and CDR2 is YSYEKL in the germline V gene. This CDR3 spans 17 amino acids. V lost 1 base, J lost 5 bases, and 18 bases lay in between. CDR3 nucleotide sequence: TGCGCCAGCAGCCAAGTATACGGGAGGAGGGGTCATCAGCCCCAGCATTTT. It codes for CASSQVYGRRGHQPQHF.

The V gene is TRBV2, the J gene TRBJ2-7, with D perhaps matching TRBD1 (6 bases). V shed 3 bases and J shed 0 bases, with 12 bases lying between them. Germline V CDR1 and CDR2: SNHLY, FYNNEI. The CDR3 covers 15 residues. In nucleotides, the CDR3 is TGTGCCAGCAGTGAGGGGGCAGGCAGCTCCTACGAGCAGTACGTC. Its protein is CASSEGAGSSYEQYV.

The CDR3 DNA reads TGTGCCAGCAGCCCCCCAGGGGTTAGGGGGCAAGAGACCCAGTACTTC. Translated, it gives CASSPPGVRGQETQYF. The rearrangement joins TRBV5-5 to TRBJ2-5; TRBD1 is a possible D gene (6 bases). CDR1 SGHKS and CDR2 YYEKEE come from the germline V gene (reference sequence). V was clipped by 4 bases and J by 2 bases, with 18 bases between them. CDR3 length: 16 residues.

DNA of the CDR3: TGTGCCGTTAGCGGGGGGTTCGCCTACGAGCAGTACTTC. It yields the protein CAVSGGFAYEQYF. The chain combines TRBV7-8 with TRBJ2-7; 10 nucleotides match TRBD2. Germline loops: CDR1 SGHVS, CDR2 FQNEAQ. This CDR3 region has 13 residues. The ends lost 11 bases at V and 2 bases at J; junction bases unmatched: 6.

V usage is TRBV10-1 and J usage is TRBJ2-3, with 13 bases aligning to TRBD2. The germline gives CDR1 WNHNN, CDR2 SYGVQD (reference sequence). Unmatched junction bases numbered 4, after V lost 5 bases and J lost 5 bases. This CDR3 contains 15 residues. As DNA, the CDR3 is TGCGCCAGCAGTCGGACTAGCGGGGGTGGAGATACGCAGTATTTT. This sequence encodes CASSRTSGGGDTQYF.